These T cell receptor beta chains were read from a single sample in a study of T cell repertoires in urothelial bladder cancer. TCRdb's table, derived via immunoSEQ multiplex PCR, lists solely in-frame clones and lacks some. The sample lists over 10,000 clones, around two thirds occurring once. Material for sequencing was tumor-infiltrating cells from bladder cancer. These receptors originate from a human donor with urothelial carcinoma. Both conserved end residues are part of each CDR3. D genes are given only for firm matches. Expanded clones get a size class; other rows say once, few or many, or leave the size out.

size: .; J: TRBJ1-3; D: .; V: TRBV5-5; CDR3: CASSLDRGGGNTIYF; DNA: TGTGCCAGCAGCTTGGACAGAGGAGGTGGAAACACCATATATTTT
size: .; J: TRBJ1-2; D: .; V: TRBV6-6; CDR3: CASSGQLNYGYTF; DNA: TGTGCCAGCAGCGGACAGTTAAACTATGGCTACACCTTC
size: .; J: TRBJ2-2; D: .; V: TRBV4-3; CDR3: CASSLARLGELFF; DNA: TGCGCCAGCAGCCTAGCGAGGCTAGGGGAGCTGTTTTTT
size: few; J: TRBJ1-4; D: .; V: TRBV15; CDR3: CATSLGGRRGEKLFF; DNA: TGTGCCACCAGCCTCGGAGGAAGGAGGGGTGAAAAACTGTTTTTT
size: few; J: TRBJ1-4; D: TRBD1; V: TRBV5-6; CDR3: CASSLGYRGANEKLFF; DNA: TGTGCCAGCAGCTTGGGGTACAGGGGAGCTAATGAAAAACTGTTTTTT
size: .; J: TRBJ1-4; D: .; V: TRBV5-3; CDR3: CARSPRPFF; DNA: TGTGCCAGAAGCCCCAGGCCCTTTTTT
size: .; J: TRBJ1-2; D: TRBD1; V: TRBV6-5; CDR3: CASSSLGTGHGYTF; DNA: TGTGCCAGCAGTTCGCTCGGGACAGGCCATGGCTACACCTTC
size: .; J: TRBJ1-2; D: .; V: TRBV10-3; CDR3: CAPPGVGCSESHDAF; DNA: TGTGCCCCGCCAGGGGTGGGGTGCTCGGAGTCTCACGATGCCTTC
size: .; J: TRBJ2-5; D: .; V: TRBV30; CDR3: CAWSGWPQETQYF; DNA: TGTGCCTGGAGTGGGTGGCCCCAAGAGACCCAGTACTTC
size: .; J: TRBJ2-6; D: TRBD1; V: TRBV30; CDR3: CAFTRTGQGANVLTF; DNA: TGTGCCTTCACCCGGACAGGTCAGGGGGCCAACGTCCTGACTTTC
size: .; J: TRBJ2-1; D: .; V: TRBV19; CDR3: CASSKTPLASSYNEQFF; DNA: TGTGCCAGTAGTAAAACCCCCCTGGCAAGCTCCTACAATGAGCAGTTCTTC
size: .; J: TRBJ2-7; D: .; V: TRBV10-3; CDR3: CAISRTDEQYF; DNA: TGTGCCATCAGCCGGACGGACGAGCAGTACTTC
size: few; J: TRBJ1-5; D: .; V: TRBV6-1; CDR3: CASSAILPTASSNQPQHF; DNA: TGTGCCAGCAGTGCGATATTACCCACAGCGTCTTCCAATCAGCCCCAGCATTTT
size: .; J: TRBJ1-1; D: TRBD1; V: TRBV5-6; CDR3: CASSLRQGVRTEAFF; DNA: TGTGCCAGCAGCCTCCGACAGGGGGTACGCACTGAAGCTTTCTTT
size: .; J: TRBJ1-5; D: TRBD1; V: TRBV7-2; CDR3: CASSDRVGNQPQHF; DNA: TGTGCCAGCAGCGACAGGGTAGGCAATCAGCCCCAGCATTTT
size: once; J: TRBJ2-3; D: TRBD1; V: TRBV5-1; CDR3: CASSLGKGTGAYDTQYF; DNA: TGCGCCAGCAGCTTGGGAAAGGGGACAGGGGCTTATGATACGCAGTATTTT
size: .; J: TRBJ2-2; D: TRBD1; V: TRBV2; CDR3: CASSGQGVGGELFF; DNA: TGTGCCAGCAGCGGACAGGGGGTAGGGGGGGAGCTGTTTTTT
size: .; J: TRBJ1-1; D: .; V: TRBV7-8; CDR3: CASSLADREAFF; DNA: TGTGCCAGCAGCTTAGCCGACAGAGAAGCTTTCTTT
size: few; J: TRBJ2-5; D: .; V: TRBV5-4; CDR3: CASSLGVGANEETQYF; DNA: TGTGCCAGCAGCTTGGGAGTGGGTGCGAACGAAGAGACCCAGTACTTC
size: .; J: TRBJ1-6; D: .; V: TRBV11-2; CDR3: CASSPVAQLNSPLHF; DNA: TGTGCCAGCAGCCCCGTTGCCCAACTAAATTCACCCCTCCACTTT
size: .; J: TRBJ1-1; D: .; V: TRBV29-1; CDR3: CSVYINTEAFF; DNA: TGCAGCGTTTACATTAACACTGAAGCTTTCTTT
size: once; J: TRBJ2-5; D: TRBD2; V: TRBV5-1; CDR3: CASSFSGQETQYF; DNA: TGCGCCAGCAGCTTTAGCGGGCAAGAGACCCAGTACTTC
size: once; J: TRBJ2-7; D: TRBD2; V: TRBV5-5; CDR3: CASSKTSRTVSEQYF; DNA: TGTGCCAGCAGCAAGACTAGCCGGACGGTCAGCGAGCAGTACTTC
size: .; J: TRBJ1-2; D: TRBD1; V: TRBV5-6; CDR3: CASSWTGPNYGYTF; DNA: TGTGCCAGCAGCTGGACAGGGCCTAACTATGGCTACACCTTC
size: .; J: TRBJ2-1; D: .; V: TRBV7-8; CDR3: CASSQQGYNEQFF; DNA: TGTGCCAGCAGCCAACAGGGATACAATGAGCAGTTCTTC
size: .; J: TRBJ2-1; D: .; V: TRBV27; CDR3: CASSPRQVNNEQFF; DNA: TGTGCCAGCAGTCCCCGACAGGTAAACAATGAGCAGTTCTTC
size: .; J: TRBJ2-1; D: TRBD2; V: TRBV4-3; CDR3: CASSQQTSANEQFF; DNA: TGCGCCAGCAGCCAACAAACTAGCGCTAATGAGCAGTTCTTC
size: .; J: TRBJ1-6; D: .; V: TRBV13; CDR3: CASRWKGAYNSPLHF; DNA: TGTGCCAGCAGGTGGAAGGGGGCCTATAATTCACCCCTCCACTTT
size: .; J: TRBJ1-4; D: .; V: TRBV5-1; CDR3: CASSLDGFGGEKLFF; DNA: TGCGCCAGCAGCTTGGATGGGTTTGGTGGTGAAAAACTGTTTTTT
size: .; J: TRBJ2-5; D: TRBD2; V: TRBV2; CDR3: CASRLTRGGETQYF; DNA: TGTGCCAGCAGGTTGACCCGCGGGGGGGAGACCCAGTACTTC
size: .; J: TRBJ1-2; D: TRBD1; V: TRBV7-2; CDR3: CASSSRTGSGYTF; DNA: TGTGCCAGCAGCTCTAGGACAGGGAGTGGCTACACCTTC
size: .; J: TRBJ2-7; D: .; V: TRBV6-5; CDR3: CASSVSGTYTYEQYF; DNA: TGTGCCAGCAGCGTGTCCGGGACATATACCTACGAGCAGTACTTC
size: .; J: TRBJ1-2; D: .; V: TRBV7-2; CDR3: CASSLAPGLNYGYTF; DNA: TGTGCCAGCAGCTTAGCCCCGGGACTGAACTATGGCTACACCTTC
size: .; J: TRBJ2-5; D: TRBD1; V: TRBV5-4; CDR3: CASTSGQGTETQYF; DNA: TGTGCCAGCACCTCAGGACAGGGAACAGAGACCCAGTACTTC
size: .; J: TRBJ2-7; D: TRBD1; V: TRBV10-3; CDR3: CAISGDSRDEQYF; DNA: TGTGCCATCAGTGGGGACAGTAGAGACGAGCAGTACTTC
size: few; J: TRBJ1-2; D: .; V: TRBV28; CDR3: CASSSSFAYGYTF; DNA: TGTGCCAGCAGTTCATCTTTTGCCTATGGCTACACCTTC
size: .; J: TRBJ2-5; D: .; V: TRBV20-1; CDR3: CSARNQGIQYF; DNA: TGCAGTGCTAGAAACCAGGGGATCCAGTACTTC
size: .; J: TRBJ2-3; D: TRBD2; V: TRBV5-4; CDR3: CASSLSGGTDTQYF; DNA: TGTGCCAGCAGCTTGAGCGGGGGCACAGATACGCAGTATTTT
size: .; J: TRBJ1-1; D: .; V: TRBV14; CDR3: CASSLLRWTEAFF; DNA: TGTGCCAGCAGCCTCCTTAGATGGACTGAAGCTTTCTTT
size: few; J: TRBJ1-6; D: .; V: TRBV4-3; CDR3: CASSQDIKGRNSPLHF; DNA: TGCGCCAGCAGCCAAGATATAAAGGGCAGGAATTCACCCCTCCACTTT
size: .; J: TRBJ1-5; D: TRBD1; V: TRBV5-6; CDR3: CASSLWGTGRLGNQPQHF; DNA: TGTGCCAGCAGCTTGTGGGGGACAGGGCGATTGGGCAATCAGCCCCAGCATTTT
size: .; J: TRBJ1-2; D: TRBD1; V: TRBV28; CDR3: CASSHRIQGQGDTF; DNA: TGTGCCAGCAGTCATAGGATTCAGGGGCAGGGGGACACCTTC
size: .; J: TRBJ2-4; D: .; V: TRBV4-3; CDR3: CASSPGGGRYRGKNIQYF; DNA: TGCGCCAGCAGCCCAGGGGGGGGGCGCTACAGGGGCAAAAACATTCAGTACTTC
size: .; J: TRBJ1-2; D: .; V: TRBV5-6; CDR3: CASSSQGWGYGYTF; DNA: TGTGCCAGCAGCTCCCAGGGATGGGGCTATGGCTACACCTTC
size: large; J: TRBJ1-1; D: TRBD1; V: TRBV19; CDR3: CASRGQMNTEAFF; DNA: TGTGCCAGTAGGGGACAGATGAACACTGAAGCTTTCTTT
size: .; J: TRBJ2-6; D: .; V: TRBV7-2; CDR3: CASSLRQGLSGANVLTF; DNA: TGTGCCAGCAGCCTCCGACAGGGACTCTCCGGGGCCAACGTCCTGACTTTC
size: .; J: TRBJ2-5; D: TRBD2; V: TRBV19; CDR3: CASSIAGGGQETQYF; DNA: TGTGCCAGTAGTATAGCGGGCGGGGGTCAAGAGACCCAGTACTTC
size: .; J: TRBJ2-2; D: .; V: TRBV4-2; CDR3: CASSQEVVGRGVGRNTGELFF; DNA: TGTGCCAGCAGCCAAGAGGTTGTAGGCCGCGGGGTAGGGAGGAACACCGGGGAGCTGTTTTTT
size: .; J: TRBJ1-5; D: TRBD1; V: TRBV7-2; CDR3: CASSDGQENQPQHF; DNA: TGTGCCAGCAGCGACGGACAGGAAAATCAGCCCCAGCATTTT
size: .; J: TRBJ1-6; D: .; V: TRBV9; CDR3: CASSAQVRDSPLHF; DNA: TGTGCCAGTAGCGCACAGGTAAGGGATTCACCCCTCCACTTT
size: .; J: TRBJ2-4; D: .; V: TRBV4-1; CDR3: CASGGGTLAKNIQYF; DNA: TGCGCCAGCGGGGGTGGGACGCTAGCCAAAAACATTCAGTACTTC
size: .; J: TRBJ1-3; D: TRBD1; V: TRBV5-1; CDR3: CASSPGTDGNTIYF; DNA: TGCGCCAGCAGCCCCGGGACAGACGGAAACACCATATATTTT
size: once; J: TRBJ2-1; D: TRBD2; V: TRBV4-3; CDR3: CASSQQGLAGFRNEQFF; DNA: TGCGCCAGCAGCCAACAGGGACTAGCGGGGTTCCGGAATGAGCAGTTCTTC
size: .; J: TRBJ2-1; D: .; V: TRBV9; CDR3: CASSVGPQANEQFF; DNA: TGTGCCAGCAGCGTGGGGCCACAGGCAAATGAGCAGTTCTTC
size: .; J: TRBJ2-1; D: .; V: TRBV9; CDR3: CASSVEPRGANEQFF; DNA: TGTGCCAGCAGCGTAGAGCCCCGGGGGGCCAATGAGCAGTTCTTC
size: .; J: TRBJ2-3; D: TRBD2; V: TRBV7-3; CDR3: CASSFSGGRDTQYF; DNA: TGTGCCAGCAGCTTTAGCGGGGGGCGAGATACGCAGTATTTT
size: .; J: TRBJ2-5; D: .; V: TRBV18; CDR3: CASSPSPTQETQYF; DNA: TGTGCCAGCTCACCCTCTCCCACCCAAGAGACCCAGTACTTC